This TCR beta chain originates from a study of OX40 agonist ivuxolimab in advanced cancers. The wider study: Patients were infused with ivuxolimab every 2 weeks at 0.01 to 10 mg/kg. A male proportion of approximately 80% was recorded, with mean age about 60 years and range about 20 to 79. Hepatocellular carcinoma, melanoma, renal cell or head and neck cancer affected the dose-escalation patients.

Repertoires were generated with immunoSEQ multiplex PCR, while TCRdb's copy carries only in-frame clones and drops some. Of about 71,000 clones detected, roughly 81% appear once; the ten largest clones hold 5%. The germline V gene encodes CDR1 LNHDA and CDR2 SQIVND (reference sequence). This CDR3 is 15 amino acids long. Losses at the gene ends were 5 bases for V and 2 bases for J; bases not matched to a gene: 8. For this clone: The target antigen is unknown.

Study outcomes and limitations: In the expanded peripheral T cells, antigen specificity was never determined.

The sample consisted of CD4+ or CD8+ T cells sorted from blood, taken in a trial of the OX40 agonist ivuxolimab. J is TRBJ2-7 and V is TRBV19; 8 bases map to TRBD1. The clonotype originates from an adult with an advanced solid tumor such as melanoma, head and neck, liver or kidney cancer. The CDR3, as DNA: TGTGCCAGTAGTCCCCGGACAGGGATGCCCTACGAGCAGTACTTC. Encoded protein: CASSPRTGMPYEQYF.